Listed below are T cell receptor beta chains from one sample, sequenced in a study of T-cell reconstitution after alpha-beta-depleted transplantation in children. TCRdb used MiXCR to reprocess the PCR reads, holding one entry per CDR3 protein. The sample records some 87,000 distinct CDR3 sequences, 15% being singletons. Sample: PBMCs, mostly from graft donor cells, taken 180 days after TCRalphabeta/CD19-depleted stem cell transplant. All receptors derive from a male patient aged 2-10 years who had a stem cell transplant for acute lymphoblastic leukemia, so the T cells may come from the graft donor. Both conserved end residues are part of each CDR3. The order of the fields is D gene, J gene, V gene, clone size, CDR3 length, CDR3 protein, CDR3 DNA. D genes are given only for firm matches. Only part of the rows carry a size: once, few, many, or a class if the clone is expanded.

D: NA; J: TRBJ1-1; V: TRBV7-9; size: few; length: 14; CDR3: CASSLVDSSTEAFF; DNA: TGTGCCAGCAGCTTAGTAGACAGTAGTACTGAAGCTTTCTTT
D: NA; J: TRBJ2-7; V: TRBV20-1; size: NA; length: 15; CDR3: CSAVWRDRSSYEQYF; DNA: TGCAGTGCTGTTTGGAGGGACCGTAGCTCCTACGAGCAGTACTTC
D: TRBD1; J: TRBJ2-5; V: TRBV20-1; size: NA; length: 17; CDR3: CSAMGVGSDRAQETQYF; DNA: TGCAGTGCCATGGGAGTTGGGTCGGACAGGGCCCAAGAGACCCAGTACTTC
D: NA; J: TRBJ1-5; V: TRBV21-1; size: few; length: 19; CDR3: CASSTAAGVHLWGNQPQHF; DNA: TGTGCCAGCAGCACCGCAGCAGGGGTCCACCTTTGGGGTAATCAGCCCCAGCATTTT
D: NA; J: TRBJ1-5; V: TRBV28; size: NA; length: 14; CDR3: CASSDGQLAQPQHF; DNA: TGTGCCAGCAGTGATGGACAGCTCGCTCAGCCCCAGCATTTT
D: NA; J: TRBJ2-3; V: TRBV4-1; size: NA; length: 15; CDR3: CASSQFPRGTDTQYF; DNA: TGCGCCAGCAGCCAATTCCCAAGGGGCACAGATACGCAGTATTTT
D: NA; J: TRBJ2-2; V: TRBV12-3/TRBV12-4; size: few; length: 12; CDR3: CASSFRTGELFF; DNA: TGTGCCAGCAGTTTTAGGACCGGGGAGCTGTTTTTT
D: NA; J: TRBJ2-3; V: TRBV6-1; size: NA; length: 15; CDR3: CASSPHRDTTDTQYF; DNA: TGTGCCAGCAGCCCCCACAGAGATACCACAGATACGCAGTATTTT
D: NA; J: TRBJ1-6; V: TRBV12-3/TRBV12-4; size: NA; length: 15; CDR3: CASSLTAGGDSPLHF; DNA: TGTGCCAGCAGCCTCACGGCCGGGGGGGATTCACCCCTCCACTTT
D: NA; J: TRBJ2-7; V: TRBV5-1; size: few; length: 13; CDR3: CASSLGQLYEQYF; DNA: TGCGCCAGCAGCTTGGGGCAGCTCTACGAGCAGTACTTC
D: NA; J: TRBJ2-2; V: TRBV5-1; size: many; length: 13; CDR3: CASSLAGTGELFF; DNA: TGCGCCAGCAGCTTGGCCGGCACCGGGGAGCTGTTTTTT
D: TRBD2; J: TRBJ2-7; V: TRBV28; size: few; length: 14; CDR3: CASSVLAGTYEQYF; DNA: TGTGCCAGCAGTGTATTAGCGGGGACGTACGAGCAGTACTTC
D: NA; J: TRBJ2-2; V: TRBV12-5; size: NA; length: 17; CDR3: CASGLDTGTVNTGELFF; DNA: TGTGCTAGTGGTTTAGACACCGGGACGGTGAACACCGGGGAGCTGTTTTTT
D: NA; J: TRBJ2-1; V: TRBV12-3/TRBV12-4; size: NA; length: 14; CDR3: CASSAPGGDNEQFF; DNA: TGTGCCAGCAGTGCCCCAGGGGGGGACAATGAGCAGTTCTTC
D: NA; J: TRBJ2-2; V: TRBV6-1; size: few; length: 14; CDR3: CASRGGMGTGELFF; DNA: TGTGCCAGCAGGGGCGGGATGGGGACCGGGGAGCTGTTTTTT
D: TRBD1; J: TRBJ2-3; V: TRBV2; size: NA; length: 17; CDR3: CASSGLRGQSTTDTQYF; DNA: TGTGCCAGCAGTGGCCTGAGGGGGCAGAGCACCACAGATACGCAGTATTTT
D: NA; J: TRBJ2-5; V: TRBV11-2; size: NA; length: 14; CDR3: CASSQSWGKETQYF; DNA: TGTGCCAGCAGTCAGTCATGGGGGAAGGAGACCCAGTACTTC
D: TRBD2; J: TRBJ2-5; V: TRBV10-3; size: NA; length: 15; CDR3: CAISPLAGTQETQYF; DNA: TGTGCCATCAGTCCCCTAGCGGGGACCCAAGAGACCCAGTACTTC
D: NA; J: TRBJ2-2; V: TRBV12-3/TRBV12-4; size: few; length: 15; CDR3: CASSQDPLNTGELFF; DNA: TGTGCCAGCAGCCAGGACCCGCTTAACACCGGGGAGCTGTTTTTT
D: TRBD2; J: TRBJ2-3; V: TRBV20-1; size: many; length: 11; CDR3: CSAGGWDTQYF; DNA: TGCAGTGCCGGGGGGTGGGATACGCAGTATTTT
D: TRBD2; J: TRBJ2-1; V: TRBV9; size: few; length: 16; CDR3: CASSVGQRGGLNEQFF; DNA: TGTGCCAGCAGCGTAGGTCAGCGGGGGGGCCTGAATGAGCAGTTCTTC
D: NA; J: TRBJ2-5; V: TRBV6-1; size: few; length: 17; CDR3: CASTNWGAPREGETQYF; DNA: TGTGCCAGCACTAATTGGGGGGCCCCAAGAGAGGGAGAGACCCAGTACTTC
D: NA; J: TRBJ1-4; V: TRBV5-1; size: few; length: 14; CDR3: CASSRSATNEKLFF; DNA: TGCGCCAGCAGCCGGTCAGCAACTAATGAAAAACTGTTTTTT
D: NA; J: TRBJ1-2; V: TRBV7-2; size: few; length: 13; CDR3: CASSLDSGYGYTF; DNA: TGTGCCAGCAGCTTAGATTCCGGCTATGGCTACACCTTC
D: NA; J: TRBJ2-1; V: TRBV5-1; size: NA; length: 15; CDR3: CASSLAVVVYNEQFF; DNA: TGCGCCAGCAGCTTGGCCGTGGTGGTTTACAATGAGCAGTTCTTC
D: TRBD1; J: TRBJ2-7; V: TRBV10-2; size: many; length: 14; CDR3: CASSPRDRGYEQYF; DNA: TGCGCCAGCAGTCCCCGGGACAGGGGATACGAGCAGTACTTC
D: NA; J: TRBJ2-7; V: TRBV3-1; size: NA; length: 13; CDR3: CASSALDPCEQYF; DNA: TGTGCCAGCAGCGCCCTCGACCCCTGCGAGCAGTACTTC
D: TRBD2; J: TRBJ2-1; V: TRBV7-6; size: few; length: 16; CDR3: CASSQMAPGLVNEQFF; DNA: TGTGCCAGCAGCCAAATGGCTCCGGGACTAGTCAATGAGCAGTTCTTC
D: NA; J: TRBJ2-3; V: TRBV6-1; size: NA; length: 15; CDR3: CAVPRSWGSTDTQYF; DNA: TGTGCTGTCCCCCGTAGCTGGGGTAGCACAGATACGCAGTATTTT
D: NA; J: TRBJ2-1; V: TRBV6-2/TRBV6-3; size: many; length: 11; CDR3: CASNTASEQFF; DNA: TGTGCCAGCAATACGGCTAGCGAGCAGTTCTTC
D: NA; J: TRBJ2-7; V: TRBV20-1; size: NA; length: 15; CDR3: CSAREEQGFFYEQYF; DNA: TGCAGTGCTAGAGAGGAACAGGGTTTTTTCTACGAGCAGTACTTC
D: TRBD1; J: TRBJ1-6; V: TRBV28; size: NA; length: 13; CDR3: CASTGQGVSPLHF; DNA: TGTGCCAGTACGGGACAGGGGGTTTCACCCCTCCACTTT